The 16 T cell receptor beta chains given below trace back to one sample, sequenced in a study of shared clonotypes between healthy human individuals. Sequencing used immunoSEQ multiplex PCR; TCRdb keeps in-frame clones, though not all of them. The sample includes about 1,500,000 clones, around 97% of them seen just once. Sequencing input: naive CD4+ T cells sorted from blood. Noted subset: CD45RA+ positively selected. These receptors all stem from a young man in good health.

The chain links TRBV27 to TRBJ1-1; the D gene is possibly TRBD1 (6 bases). Germline V gene data show CDR1 as MNHEY and CDR2 as SMNVEV (reference sequence). The V gene lost 5 bases and the J gene lost 4 bases, with 17 bases spanning the gap. This CDR3 has 15 residues. The CDR3 protein is CASSHKGGGPTEAFF. CDR3 coding DNA: TGTGCCAGCAGTCACAAGGGCGGGGGGCCCACTGAAGCTTTCTTT.

The rearrangement uses TRBV6-5 and TRBJ2-1; perhaps TRBD1 as D (6 bases). Trimming took 3 bases from V and 3 from J, leaving 12 bases between them. Germline values: CDR1 MNHEY, CDR2 SVGAGI. The CDR3 covers 15 residues. CDR3 bases: TGTGCCAGCAGTTATATTCGACAGGTCTACAATGAGCAGTTCTTC. Its translation is CASSYIRQVYNEQFF.

V usage is TRBV27 and J usage is TRBJ1-2; TRBD1 might be the D (6 bases). CDR1 and CDR2 from the germline V gene are MNHEY and SMNVEV (reference sequence). The CDR3 loop spans 13 amino acids. Between the trimmed V and J ends, which lost 8 bases and 3 bases, there was a span of 13 bases. The CDR3 bases are TGTGCCAGCCGAGGAGGGGGTTACTATGGCTACACCTTC. Protein sequence: CASRGGGYYGYTF.

The rearrangement joins TRBV6-6 to TRBJ2-1; no definite D call. Germline V lookup: CDR1 MNHNY, CDR2 SVGAGI (reference sequence). V shed 5 bases and J shed 10 bases, with 9 bases lying between them. This CDR3 has 11 amino acids. CDR3 DNA sequence: TGTGCCAGCAGTCGTTCCTGGGAGCAGTTCTTC. This codes for CASSRSWEQFF.

For the CDR3, the DNA is TGTGCCAGCAGCCCCAATTGGGGGGCTTCTAATTCACCCCTCCACTTT. Protein sequence: CASSPNWGASNSPLHF. The chain joins TRBV7-9 to TRBJ1-6; D possibly corresponds to TRBD1 (6 bases). Germline CDR1 reads SEHNR; CDR2 reads FQNEAQ (reference sequence). The CDR3 is 16 residues long. V dropped 5 bases and J dropped 6 bases, with 17 bases sitting between them.

CDR3 bases: TGTGCCAGCAGTTACTCGACGTCAGGGGGCATCTACGAGCAGTACTTC. Translation: CASSYSTSGGIYEQYF. This rearrangement joins TRBV6-5 to TRBJ2-7; 8 bases are a match to TRBD1. The CDR3 totals 16 residues. J was trimmed by 3 bases and V by 0 bases; bases with no gene match: 7. Per the germline V gene, CDR1 is MNHEY and CDR2 is SVGAGI.

In its sample, this clone was seen once. V usage is TRBV5-4 and J usage is TRBJ2-5; no reliable D call. Germline loops: CDR1 SGHNT, CDR2 YYREEE (reference sequence). Trimming removed 1 base from V and 2 bases from J, with 12 bases in between. The CDR3 sequence is 15 residues long. The CDR3 DNA reads TGTGCCAGCAGCTTGTCTAGGAACAATCAAGAGACCCAGTACTTC. Encoded protein: CASSLSRNNQETQYF.

As for this clone: Distinct nucleotide sequences in the sample also encode this CDR3. The rearrangement uses TRBV7-9 and TRBJ2-7, with TRBD2 as a possible D gene (6 bases). Per germline, CDR1 SEHNR and CDR2 FQNEAQ (reference sequence). This CDR3 region has 12 residues. V lost 0 bases and J 8 bases, leaving 8 bases between the germline ends. The CDR3 DNA sequence: TGTGCCAGCAGCTTAGCCGGAGGGCAGCAGTACTTC. Its translation is CASSLAGGQQYF.

This chain connects TRBV19 to TRBJ1-2, with 9 bases aligning to TRBD1. This CDR3 is 15 amino acids long. Germline values: CDR1 LNHDA, CDR2 SQIVND (reference sequence). V lost 7 bases and J lost 4; bases outside the gene matches: 10. The CDR3 protein is CASKRVGQGIYGYTF. The CDR3, as DNA: TGTGCCAGTAAAAGAGTGGGACAGGGTATCTATGGCTACACCTTC.

This clone was seen more than once but under ten times. This chain uses TRBV7-2 with TRBJ2-2; TRBD2 agrees at 8 bases. The ends lost 5 bases at V and 4 bases at J; junction bases unmatched: 6. The V gene's germline CDR1 is SGHTA and CDR2 FQGNSA. This CDR3 has 15 amino acids. The CDR3 region is CASSERTSGTGELFF. CDR3 coding DNA: TGTGCCAGCAGCGAACGTACTAGCGGCACCGGGGAGCTGTTTTTT.

As for this clone: One end of the junction does not line up with germline, which may come from a read error. The chain uses TRBV2 and TRBJ2-7; D may match TRBD1 or TRBD2 (5 bases each). Germline V gives CDR1 SNHLY, CDR2 FYNNEI. This CDR3 has 12 amino acids. CDR3 nucleotide sequence: TGTGCCAGCAGTGAAGGGCAGTGGGGGTCACTTTTC. It encodes CASSEGQWGSLF.

The chain recombines TRBV28 with TRBJ2-1; TRBD2 agrees at 11 bases. In germline, CDR1 is MDHEN, CDR2 SYDVKM. V shed 11 bases, J shed 8 bases, and the junction held 11 bases outside the gene matches. The CDR3 sequence is 14 residues long. CDR3 nucleotide sequence: TGTGCCTCAATCCCTAGCGGGAGGAATGATGAGCAGTTCTTC. This codes for CASIPSGRNDEQFF.

The chain uses TRBV28 and TRBJ2-7; D call uncertain. Germline CDR1 MDHEN, CDR2 SYDVKM. The CDR3 has 12 residues. The V end lost 6 bases, the J end lost 2 bases, and 8 bases lay between the germline ends. The CDR3 DNA reads as TGTGCCAGCAGCCCGGGCGCCTACGAGCAGTACTTC. It specifies CASSPGAYEQYF.

The V call is TRBV4-3, the J call TRBJ2-1; D gene uncertain. The V end was cut by 1 base, the J end by 4 bases, with 17 bases between. Germline CDR1 LGHNA, CDR2 YSLEER. The CDR3 runs 17 residues. CDR3: CASSQGVGPSLYNEQFF. CDR3 nucleotides: TGCGCCAGCAGCCAAGGGGTCGGGCCAAGCCTTTACAATGAGCAGTTCTTC.

This chain uses TRBV2 with TRBJ1-1; D remains unclear. Germline CDR1 is SNHLY and CDR2 is FYNNEI. V lost 6 bases and J 7 bases, leaving 12 bases between the germline ends. The CDR3 is made up of 12 amino acids. The CDR3 bases are TGTGCCAGCAGGATGATACCGAATGAAGCTTTCTTT. It encodes CASRMIPNEAFF.

V and J are TRBV18 and TRBJ1-3; D is unresolved. Germline V CDR1 and CDR2: KGHSH, LQKENI. The germline V and J ends were trimmed by 4 bases and 0 bases, with 10 bases remaining between them. This CDR3 is built from 15 residues. This CDR3 is CASSLQATSGNTIYF. CDR3 nucleotides: TGTGCCAGCTCACTCCAGGCTACCTCTGGAAACACCATATATTTT.